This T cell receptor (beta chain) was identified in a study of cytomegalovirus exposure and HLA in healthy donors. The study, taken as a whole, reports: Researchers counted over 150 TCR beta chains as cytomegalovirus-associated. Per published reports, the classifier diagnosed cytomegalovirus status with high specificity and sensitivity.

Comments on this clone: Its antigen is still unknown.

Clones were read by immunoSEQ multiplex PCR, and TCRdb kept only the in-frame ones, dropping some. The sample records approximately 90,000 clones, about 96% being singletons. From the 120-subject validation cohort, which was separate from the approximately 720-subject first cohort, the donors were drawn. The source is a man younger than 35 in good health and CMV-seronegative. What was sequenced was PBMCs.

The CDR3 DNA follows: TGTGCCAGCAGCCCTCTTGGCAGGAGGTATGGGACCGGGGAGCTGTTTTTT. Protein product: CASSPLGRRYGTGELFF. V and J are TRBV9 and TRBJ2-2, with a possible D match to TRBD2 (5 bases). With 4 bases removed from V and 5 bases from J, the gap between germline ends came to 21 bases. The CDR3 length is 17 residues. Germline-derived CDR1 and CDR2 are SGDLS and YYNGEE.